This note documents a single T cell receptor (beta chain) sequence. Its specificity is not known. The data belong to a study of cytomegalovirus exposure and HLA in healthy donors. Study-wide points: In a later analysis, the majority of CMV-associated beta chains seemingly showed HLA restriction.

Primers for the PCR totalled 60 Vbeta and 13 Jbeta. This table comes from immunoSEQ multiplex PCR, and its TCRdb copy is limited to in-frame clones, with some not included. The repertoire consists of 150,000 or so clones, with over 65% occurring once and the leading ten covering 0.6% to 0.95%. In germline, CDR1 is MDHEN, CDR2 SYDVKM. The CDR3 sequence is 14 residues long. The junction had 2 bases not matched to a gene; V was cut back by 4 bases and J by 0 bases. This chain links TRBV28 with TRBJ1-1, with 7 bases identical to TRBD1. The TCR comes from a female donor in good health and CMV-seronegative. The sample comprised PBMCs. The chain's CDR3 is CASSSGQMNTEAFF. The DNA of the CDR3 is TGTGCCAGCAGTTCGGGACAGATGAACACTGAAGCTTTCTTT.